These 32 T cell receptor beta chains share one sample of origin, sequenced in a study of CD8 T cells in Susac syndrome. Reverse transcription of about 0.45 to 1 ug RNA was carried out with random hexamers. Using its own MiXCR run on the immunoSEQ multiplex PCR reads, TCRdb lists one record per CDR3 protein. The sample shows approximately 200,000 distinct CDR3 sequences, approximately 95% of them seen only once. Sequenced sample: CD4+ T cells from PBMCs. All receptors come from a human donor with multiple sclerosis.

The rearrangement joins TRBV9 to TRBJ1-3; D gene ambiguous. CDR3 size: 13 residues. V was cut by 3 bases and J by 7 bases, with 11 bases left in between. Looked up from germline, CDR1 is SGDLS and CDR2 is YYNGEE. CDR3 sequence (DNA): TGTGCCAGCAGCGAAACCGTCGGGAACACCATATATTTT. It codes for CASSETVGNTIYF. Variable domain in full (rest from reference TRBV9 and TRBJ1-3): DSGVTQTPKHLITATGQRVTLRCSPRSGDLSVYWYQQSLDQGLQFLIQYYNGEERAKGNILERFSAQQFPDLHSELNLSSLELGDSALYFCASSETVGNTIYFGEGSWLTVV.

The chain carries TRBV25-1 and TRBJ1-2, with D possibly TRBD1 on 6 matching bases. Germline CDR1 MGHDK, CDR2 SYGVNS. V lost 2 bases, J lost 8 bases, and 9 bases lay in between. CDR3 length equals 12 residues. CDR3 in DNA: TGTGCCAGCAGTGAAGGCAGGGGCGGCTACACCTTC. Its translation is CASSEGRGGYTF.

This sequence joins TRBV9 and TRBJ2-3; perhaps TRBD1 as D (6 bases). V was cut by 0 bases and J by 4 bases, with 18 bases left in between. The CDR3 contains 17 residues. Germline V gives CDR1 SGDLS, CDR2 YYNGEE. The DNA for the CDR3 is TGTGCCAGCAGCGTAGGGCCCCGGGACATTGCCCCAGATACGCAGTATTTT. Translated, it gives CASSVGPRDIAPDTQYF.

This chain uses TRBV20-1 with TRBJ2-1; D is perhaps TRBD2 (5 bases). V lost 7 bases and J 0 bases, leaving 10 bases between the germline ends. The germline V gene encodes CDR1 DFQATT and CDR2 SNEGSKA (reference sequence). This CDR3 is 13 amino acids long. The CDR3 protein is CSVGRGSYNEQFF. CDR3 sequence (DNA): TGCAGTGTCGGACGGGGCTCCTACAATGAGCAGTTCTTC.

The chain couples TRBV10-3 to TRBJ2-5; tentative D call: TRBD2 (6 bases). The CDR3 is 13 residues long. From germline, CDR1 is ENHRY and CDR2 SYGVKD. The V and J ends lost 3 bases and 4 bases respectively, with 9 bases between them. For the CDR3, the DNA is TGTGCCATCAGTGAATTGGGGGGAGAGACCCAGTACTTC. It is translated as CAISELGGETQYF.

This chain joins TRBV12-3 or TRBV12-4 and TRBJ2-1; TRBD1 agrees at 7 bases. Trimming cost V 4 bases and J 4 bases; bases outside gene matches: 4. The CDR3 length is 14 residues. DNA for the CDR3: TGTGCCAGCAGTTCCCGACAGGGTTACAATGAGCAGTTCTTC. Amino acids: CASSSRQGYNEQFF.

The V and J genes are TRBV3-1 and TRBJ1-5, with a possible D match to TRBD1 (5 bases). The ends were cut back, 0 bases at V and 5 bases at J, with 11 bases in the middle. The germline V gene encodes CDR1 LGHDT and CDR2 YNNKEL (reference sequence). This CDR3 has 15 amino acids. CDR3 sequence reads: CASSQDGQGHQPQHF. CDR3 coding DNA: TGTGCCAGCAGCCAAGATGGGCAGGGCCATCAGCCCCAGCATTTT.

The chain combines TRBV7-2 with TRBJ1-5; D call uncertain. The CDR3 length is 15 residues. The germline CDR1 and CDR2 sequences are SGHTA and FQGNSA. Trimming pared 4 bases from V and 2 bases from J, leaving 12 bases between. The DNA of the CDR3 is TGTGCCAGCAGCTCCCGAACTGGGCGCAATCAGCCCCAGCATTTT. This codes for CASSSRTGRNQPQHF.

The chain links TRBV27 to TRBJ2-5; D is unclear. The CDR3 covers 15 residues. Germline V lookup: CDR1 MNHEY, CDR2 SMNVEV (reference sequence). Deletions cut 3 bases from V and 3 bases from J, with 14 bases between. In nucleotides, the CDR3 is TGTGCCAGCAGTTTGGATGCAGATTTTAAAGAGACCCAGTACTTC. It codes for CASSLDADFKETQYF.

This clonotype showed up just once. J is TRBJ2-1 and V is TRBV5-1; D gene uncertain. This CDR3 contains 16 residues. Trimming removed 0 bases at V and 8 bases at J, with 18 bases between. Germline V gene sequence: CDR1 SGHRS, CDR2 YFSETQ. CDR3 bases: TGCGCCAGCAGCTTGGGAACAAGGCTTAGAAATGATGAGCAGTTCTTC. This gives the protein CASSLGTRLRNDEQFF.

The chain is built from TRBV7-9 and TRBJ2-3; possible D gene TRBD1, 7 bases. V dropped 5 bases and J dropped 2 bases, with 14 bases sitting between them. The CDR3 contains 15 residues. CDR1 SEHNR and CDR2 FQNEAQ come from the germline V gene (reference sequence). This chain's CDR3 is CASSQGDFDTDTQYF. Written as DNA, the CDR3 is TGTGCCAGCAGCCAGGGGGACTTCGACACAGATACGCAGTATTTT.

The chain uses TRBV3-1 and TRBJ2-2, with D tentatively TRBD2 (6 bases). This CDR3 is built from 15 residues. Trimming took 1 base from V and 6 from J, leaving 12 bases between them. From germline, CDR1 is LGHDT and CDR2 YNNKEL (reference sequence). CDR3: CASSQGGAGAGELFF. As DNA, the CDR3 is TGTGCCAGCAGCCAAGGGGGAGCGGGCGCCGGGGAGCTGTTTTTT.

Only one count was recorded for this clonotype. The V and J genes are TRBV15 and TRBJ2-5; D gene unclear. CDR3 length equals 13 residues. In germline, CDR1 is LNHNV, CDR2 YYDKDF (reference sequence). V lost 3 bases and J 1 base, leaving 6 bases between the germline ends. The CDR3, as DNA: TGTGCCACCAGCAGCGGGTTCCAAGAGACCCAGTACTTC. It encodes CATSSGFQETQYF.

The gene calls are TRBV30 and TRBJ1-2; TRBD1 agrees at 8 bases. The CDR3 runs to 11 residues. The V gene's germline CDR1 is GTSNPN and CDR2 SVGIG (reference sequence). V was clipped by 4 bases and J by 8 bases; unmatched bases: 3. DNA of the CDR3: TGTGCCTGGAACGACAGGGGCGGCTACACCTTC. Translation gives CAWNDRGGYTF.

V usage is TRBV7-3 and J usage is TRBJ1-2; D is ambiguous. Germline CDR1 and CDR2: SGHTA and FQGTGA. V shed 3 bases and J shed 6 bases, with 17 bases lying between them. The CDR3 covers 15 residues. The CDR3 sequence is CASSFQLSGFDGYTF. CDR3 sequence (DNA): TGTGCCAGCAGCTTTCAGTTAAGTGGGTTTGATGGCTACACCTTC.

J is TRBJ2-7 and V is TRBV9; 7 bases match TRBD1. CDR3 size: 13 residues. Germline-derived CDR1 and CDR2 are SGDLS and YYNGEE. V shed 0 bases and J 5 bases; nucleotides not matched to a gene: 2. CDR3 in amino acids: CASSVEQGNEQYF. Written as DNA, the CDR3 is TGTGCCAGCAGCGTAGAACAGGGGAACGAGCAGTACTTC.

The chain combines TRBV7-2 with TRBJ2-3; D is unclear. The germline V gene encodes CDR1 SGHTA and CDR2 FQGNSA. The length of the CDR3 is 16 residues. V shed 6 bases and J shed 0 bases, with 16 bases lying between them. The CDR3 DNA is TGTGCCAGCAGACCTTCGGCAGTACTTAGCACAGATACGCAGTATTTT. Its protein product is CASRPSAVLSTDTQYF.

The chain links TRBV5-4 to TRBJ2-5; weak D call: TRBD2 (5 bases). Trimming cost V 0 bases and J 3 bases, with 9 bases left between them. The germline V gene has CDR1 SGHNT and CDR2 YYREEE (reference sequence). This CDR3 has 14 residues. Here the CDR3 DNA reads TGTGCCAGCAGCTTGGGGTCGACTAAAGAGACCCAGTACTTC. It is translated as CASSLGSTKETQYF.

The rearrangement uses TRBV20-1 and TRBJ2-7, with TRBD2 as a possible D gene (6 bases). Germline CDR1 reads DFQATT; CDR2 reads SNEGSKA (reference sequence). Trimming removed 6 bases at V and 1 base at J, with 16 bases between. CDR3 length: 14 amino acids. CDR3 amino acids: CSASARGSSYEQYV. The CDR3 region has the DNA TGCAGTGCATCTGCTCGGGGGTCTTCCTACGAGCAGTACGTC.

The rearrangement links TRBV19 to TRBJ1-5; 12 nucleotides align to TRBD1. Germline CDR1 and CDR2: LNHDA and SQIVND (reference sequence). This CDR3 has 17 residues. Trimming took 5 bases from V and 4 from J; bases not matched to a gene: 9. CDR3 sequence reads: CASSRTMGQGANQPQHF. CDR3 coding DNA: TGTGCCAGTAGTCGCACAATGGGACAGGGGGCGAATCAGCCCCAGCATTTT.

The sample holds a few counts of this clonotype. The chain employs TRBV20-1 and TRBJ2-5; the D gene is possibly TRBD2 (5 bases). The germline V gene encodes CDR1 DFQATT and CDR2 SNEGSKA (reference sequence). V was trimmed by 1 base and J by 1 base, leaving 10 bases between them. CDR3 length: 14 amino acids. CDR3 sequence reads: CSARAPGIQETQYF. The DNA for the CDR3 is TGCAGTGCTAGAGCCCCGGGGATCCAAGAGACCCAGTACTTC.

The rearrangement joins TRBV11-2 to TRBJ2-1; no reliable D call. Between the trimmed V and J ends, which lost 3 bases and 2 bases, there was a span of 8 bases. This CDR3 comprises 14 residues. Germline V CDR1 and CDR2: SGHAT, FQNNGV. The CDR3 nucleotides are TGTGCCAGCAGCTTGGAGTACCCCTACAATGAGCAGTTCTTC. Its protein is CASSLEYPYNEQFF.

This chain links TRBV11-2 with TRBJ2-7; weak D call: TRBD2 (5 bases). V was pared by 5 bases and J by 7 bases, with 9 bases between. Germline V gives CDR1 SGHAT, CDR2 FQNNGV. There are 11 residues in the CDR3. The DNA of the CDR3 is TGTGCCAGCAGCGGGGAGCTAGAGCAGTACTTC. It is translated as CASSGELEQYF.

The V and J genes are TRBV7-6 and TRBJ2-7; 8 nucleotides align to TRBD1. The CDR3 spans 14 residues. Trimming removed 2 bases from V and 6 bases from J; junction bases left unmatched: 6. The V gene's germline CDR1 is SGHVS and CDR2 FNYEAQ. CDR3 bases: TGTGCCAGCAGCTTACCGGGACAGGTATCCGAGCAGTACTTC. As protein: CASSLPGQVSEQYF.

V gene TRBV3-1 combines with J gene TRBJ2-3; 9 bases match TRBD2. CDR3 length equals 16 residues. CDR1 is LGHDT and CDR2 is YNNKEL in the germline V gene (reference sequence). V gave up 3 bases and J gave up 4 bases; unmatched junction bases: 8. The CDR3 coding sequence is TGTGCCAGCAGCCACACCGGGACTAGCATAGCAGATACGCAGTATTTT. Protein sequence: CASSHTGTSIADTQYF.

The V call is TRBV20-1, the J call TRBJ2-1; D not certain. CDR3 length: 14 amino acids. The germline V gene has CDR1 DFQATT and CDR2 SNEGSKA (reference sequence). Between the trimmed V and J ends, which lost 7 bases and 6 bases, there was a span of 19 bases. The CDR3 DNA sequence: TGCAGTGTTCCCCGAGACCGTGTGGCCAATGAGCAGTTCTTC. Amino acid sequence: CSVPRDRVANEQFF.

The genes are TRBV9 and TRBJ1-2; possible D gene TRBD1, 5 bases. Trimming removed 0 bases at V and 7 bases at J, with 13 bases between. CDR1 is SGDLS and CDR2 is YYNGEE in the germline V gene. The CDR3 consists of 14 residues. In nucleotides, the CDR3 is TGTGCCAGCAGCGTAGTGAATTGGGGGGGTGGCTACACCTTC. Its translation is CASSVVNWGGGYTF.

The gene calls are TRBV13 and TRBJ2-5, with D maybe TRBD2 (6 bases). V shed 5 bases and J shed 3 bases, with 16 bases lying between them. Germline-derived CDR1 and CDR2 are PRHDT and FYEKMQ (reference sequence). The CDR3 spans 15 residues. The CDR3 region has the DNA TGTGCCAGCAGCCCCTACGGGAGAGCGGAAGAGACCCAGTACTTC. It encodes CASSPYGRAEETQYF.

J is TRBJ2-1 and V is TRBV12-3 or TRBV12-4; 11 positions match TRBD2. The CDR3 runs 17 residues. V trimming: 6 bases; J trimming: 4 bases; junction bases outside the gene matches: 11. This CDR3 is CASRSPLAGELYNEQFF. The CDR3 coding sequence is TGTGCCAGCAGGTCCCCACTAGCGGGGGAGCTATACAATGAGCAGTTCTTC.

The rearrangement uses TRBV3-1 and TRBJ2-2; no clear D gene. V dropped 4 bases and J dropped 5 bases, with 23 bases sitting between them. CDR1 and CDR2 (germline): LGHDT, YNNKEL (reference sequence). This CDR3 spans 18 amino acids. CDR3 DNA: TGTGCCAGCAGCCGCGTCCGGACCTCCCGGACGGGTACCGGGGAGCTGTTTTTT. It specifies CASSRVRTSRTGTGELFF.

The rearrangement uses TRBV4-1 and TRBJ2-7; TRBD1 or TRBD2 may be the D gene (6 bases each). CDR3 length: 15 residues. In germline, CDR1 is MGHRA, CDR2 YSYEKL. With 1 base removed from V and 0 bases from J, the gap between germline ends came to 10 bases. In DNA form, the CDR3 reads TGCGCCAGCAGCCAAGTACGGGGGCCCTCCTACGAGCAGTACTTC. As protein: CASSQVRGPSYEQYF.

The CDR3 reads CASSKAGDEQYF. CDR3 nucleotide sequence: TGTGCCAGCAGCAAAGCAGGGGACGAGCAGTACTTC. This chain joins TRBV9 and TRBJ2-7; TRBD1 is a possible D gene (6 bases). V lost 4 bases and J lost 5, with 10 bases in between. In germline, CDR1 is SGDLS, CDR2 YYNGEE. This CDR3 contains 12 residues.